This TCR beta chain was recovered during a study of vaccination and CD4 T cells after COVID-19. Study-wide context: Following dose two, a median about 65 days (range 14 to 241) passed before post-vaccine samples were taken. Overall study results and limits: Spike mono-reactivity was found in 304 of 307 vaccine-specific clones from convalescent patients. Convalescent patients showed a median 86.3% of reactive clones that were seen only post-vaccination.

Oncomine TCR Beta short-read sequencing was applied to DNA from cultured CD4+ T cells. In TCRdb, the PCR reads were re-called with MiXCR into one record per CDR3 protein. This table holds more than 9,500 distinct CDR3 sequences, 20% to 25% found once. As for treatment: roughly 10-day PBMC culture with coronavirus spike peptide pools or control peptides (ViraFEST assay). Investigators isolated CD4+ T cells by negative selection after roughly 10 days of culture. This CDR3 region has 15 residues. CDR1 and CDR2 from the germline V gene are SNHLY and FYNNEI. On this clonotype: Its antigen is unknown. At one of its ends the junction is not consistent with the germline gene, which may arise from a read error.

Sequencing was performed on CD4+ T cells from blood, cultured in vitro, taken before SARS-CoV-2 vaccination. The V and J genes are TRBV2 and TRBJ1-5; D not certain. The TCR sequence derives from a human donor who received a COVID-19 vaccine. The CDR3 DNA follows: TGTGCCCGCAGCCCTTTCCCCCGCAGCGGTCAGCCCCAGCATTTT. Residues: CARSPFPRSGQPQHF. The complete variable domain, with remaining parts taken from reference TRBV2 and TRBJ1-5, reads EPEVTQTPSHQVTQMGQEVILRCVPISNHLYFYWYRQILGQKVEFLVSFYNNEISEKSEIFDDQFSVERPDGSNFTLKIRSTKLEDSAMYFCARSPFPRSGQPQHFGDGTRLSIL.